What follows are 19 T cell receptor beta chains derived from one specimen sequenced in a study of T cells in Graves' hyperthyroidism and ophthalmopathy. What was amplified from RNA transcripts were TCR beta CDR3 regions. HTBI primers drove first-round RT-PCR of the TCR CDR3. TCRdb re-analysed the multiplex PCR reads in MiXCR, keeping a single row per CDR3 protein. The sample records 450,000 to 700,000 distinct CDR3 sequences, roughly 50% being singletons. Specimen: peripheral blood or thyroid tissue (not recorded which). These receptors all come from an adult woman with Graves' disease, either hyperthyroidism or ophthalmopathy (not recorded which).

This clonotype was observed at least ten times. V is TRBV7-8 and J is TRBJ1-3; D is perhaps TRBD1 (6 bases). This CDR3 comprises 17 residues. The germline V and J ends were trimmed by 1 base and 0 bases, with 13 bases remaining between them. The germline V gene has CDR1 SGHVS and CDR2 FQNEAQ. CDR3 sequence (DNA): TGTGCCAGCAGCTTAGATCCAGGACAGTACTCTGGAAACACCATATATTTT. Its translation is CASSLDPGQYSGNTIYF.

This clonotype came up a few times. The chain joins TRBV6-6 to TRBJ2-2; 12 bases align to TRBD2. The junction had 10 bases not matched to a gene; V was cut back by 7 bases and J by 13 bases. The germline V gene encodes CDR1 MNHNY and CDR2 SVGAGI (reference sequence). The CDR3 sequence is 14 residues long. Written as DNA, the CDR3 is TGTGCCAGCACCGAGACTAGCGGGAGCCCTGGGCTGTTTTTT. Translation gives CASTETSGSPGLFF.

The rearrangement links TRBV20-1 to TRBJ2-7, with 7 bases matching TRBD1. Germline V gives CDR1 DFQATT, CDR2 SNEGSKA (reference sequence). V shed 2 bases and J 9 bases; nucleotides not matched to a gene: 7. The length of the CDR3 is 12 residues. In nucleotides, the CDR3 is TGCAGTGCTAGACCGACAGGGCAAGGGCAGTACTTC. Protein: CSARPTGQGQYF.

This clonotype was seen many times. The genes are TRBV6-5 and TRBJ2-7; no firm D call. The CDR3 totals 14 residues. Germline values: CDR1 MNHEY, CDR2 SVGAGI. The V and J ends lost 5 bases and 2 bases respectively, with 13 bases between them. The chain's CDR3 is CASSVPRHPYEQYF. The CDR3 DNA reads TGTGCCAGCAGTGTCCCTAGACACCCCTACGAGCAGTACTTC.

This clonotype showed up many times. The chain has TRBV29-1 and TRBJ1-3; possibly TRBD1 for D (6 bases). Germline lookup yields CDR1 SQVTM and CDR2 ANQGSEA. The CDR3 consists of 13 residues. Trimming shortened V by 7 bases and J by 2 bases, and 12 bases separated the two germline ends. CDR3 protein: CSAAQGTGNTIYF. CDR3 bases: TGCAGCGCTGCTCAGGGGACTGGAAACACCATATATTTT. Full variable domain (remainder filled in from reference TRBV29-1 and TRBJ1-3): SAVISQKPSRDICQRGTSLTIQCQVDSQVTMMFWYRQQPGQSLTLIATANQGSEATYESGFVIDKFPISRPNLTFSTLTVSNMSPEDSSIYLCSAAQGTGNTIYFGEGSWLTVV.

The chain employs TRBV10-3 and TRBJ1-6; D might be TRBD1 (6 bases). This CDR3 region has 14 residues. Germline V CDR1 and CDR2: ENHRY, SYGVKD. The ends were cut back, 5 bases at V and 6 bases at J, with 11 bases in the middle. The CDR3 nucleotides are TGTGCCATCAGTCAGACAGGAATTAATTCACCCCTCCACTTT. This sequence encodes CAISQTGINSPLHF.

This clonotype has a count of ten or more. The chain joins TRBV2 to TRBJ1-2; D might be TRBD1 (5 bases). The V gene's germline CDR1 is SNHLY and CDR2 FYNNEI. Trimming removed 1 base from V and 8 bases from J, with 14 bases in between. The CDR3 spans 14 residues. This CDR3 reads CASSEEAGNGGYTF. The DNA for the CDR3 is TGTGCCAGCAGTGAAGAGGCAGGGAATGGCGGCTACACCTTC.

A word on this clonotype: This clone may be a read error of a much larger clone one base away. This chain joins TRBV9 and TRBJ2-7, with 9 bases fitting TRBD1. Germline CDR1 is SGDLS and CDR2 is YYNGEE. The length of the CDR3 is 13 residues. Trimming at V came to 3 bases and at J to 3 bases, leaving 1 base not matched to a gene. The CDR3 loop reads CASSGGQGYEQYF. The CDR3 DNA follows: TGTGCCAGCAGCGGGGGACAGGGCTACGAGCAGTACTTC.

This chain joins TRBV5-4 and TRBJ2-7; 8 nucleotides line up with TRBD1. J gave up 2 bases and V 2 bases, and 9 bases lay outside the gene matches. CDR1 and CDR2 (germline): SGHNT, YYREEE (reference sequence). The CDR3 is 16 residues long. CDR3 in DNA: TGTGCCAGCAGCTTTCCCCAGGGACAGGCGACCTACGAGCAGTACTTC. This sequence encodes CASSFPQGQATYEQYF. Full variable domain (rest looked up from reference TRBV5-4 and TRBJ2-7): ETGVTQSPTHLIKTRGQQVTLRCSSQSGHNTVSWYQQALGQGPQFIFQYYREEENGRGNFPPRFSGLQFPNYSSELNVNALELDDSALYLCASSFPQGQATYEQYFGPGTRLTVT.

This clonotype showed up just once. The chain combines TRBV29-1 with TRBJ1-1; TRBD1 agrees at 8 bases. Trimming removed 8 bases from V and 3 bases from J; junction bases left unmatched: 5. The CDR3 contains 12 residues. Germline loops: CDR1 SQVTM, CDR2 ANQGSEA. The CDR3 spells CSLGQGDTEAFF. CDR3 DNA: TGCAGCCTTGGACAGGGAGACACTGAAGCTTTCTTT.

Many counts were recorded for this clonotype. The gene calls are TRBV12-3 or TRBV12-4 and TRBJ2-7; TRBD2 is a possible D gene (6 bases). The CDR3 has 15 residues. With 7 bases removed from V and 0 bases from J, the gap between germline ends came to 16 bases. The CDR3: CASKWDSRSSYEQYF. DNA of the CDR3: TGTGCCAGCAAGTGGGACTCCCGGAGCTCCTACGAGCAGTACTTC.

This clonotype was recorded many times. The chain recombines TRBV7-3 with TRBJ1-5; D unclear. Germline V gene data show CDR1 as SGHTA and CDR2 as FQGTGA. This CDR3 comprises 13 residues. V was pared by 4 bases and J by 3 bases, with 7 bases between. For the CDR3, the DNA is TGTGCCAGCAGCTCAGGTTACAATCAGCCCCAGCATTTT. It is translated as CASSSGYNQPQHF. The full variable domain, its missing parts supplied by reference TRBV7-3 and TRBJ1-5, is GAGVSQTPSNKVTEKGKYVELRCDPISGHTALYWYRQSLGQGPEFLIYFQGTGAADDSGLPNDRFFAVRPEGSVSTLKIQRTERGDSAVYLCASSSGYNQPQHFGDGTRLSIL.

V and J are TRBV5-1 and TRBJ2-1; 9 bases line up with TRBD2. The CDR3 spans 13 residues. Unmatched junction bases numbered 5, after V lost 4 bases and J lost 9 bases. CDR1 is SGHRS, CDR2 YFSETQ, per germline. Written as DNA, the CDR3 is TGCGCCAGCAGCAAAGCGGGAGGTAGTGAGCAGTTCTTC. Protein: CASSKAGGSEQFF.

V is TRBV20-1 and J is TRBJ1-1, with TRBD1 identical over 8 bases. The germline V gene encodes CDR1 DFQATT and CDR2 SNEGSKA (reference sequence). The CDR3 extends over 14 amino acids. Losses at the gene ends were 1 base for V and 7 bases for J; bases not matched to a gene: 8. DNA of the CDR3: TGCAGTGCTAGAGGGGACAGGAAGGAGAATGAAGCTTTCTTT. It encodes CSARGDRKENEAFF.

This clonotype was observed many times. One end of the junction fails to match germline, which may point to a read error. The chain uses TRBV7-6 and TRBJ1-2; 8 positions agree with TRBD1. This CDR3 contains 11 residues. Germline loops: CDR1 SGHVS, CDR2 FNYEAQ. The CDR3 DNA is TGTGCCAGCAGCTCCCGGACAGGGCTCGCCTTC. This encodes CASSSRTGLAF. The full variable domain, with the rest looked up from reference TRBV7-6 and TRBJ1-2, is GAGVSQSPRYKVTKRGQDVALRCDPISGHVSLYWYRQALGQGPEFLTYFNYEAQQDKSGLPNDRFSAERPEGSISTLTIQRTEQRDSAMYRCASSSRTGLAFGSGTRLTVV.

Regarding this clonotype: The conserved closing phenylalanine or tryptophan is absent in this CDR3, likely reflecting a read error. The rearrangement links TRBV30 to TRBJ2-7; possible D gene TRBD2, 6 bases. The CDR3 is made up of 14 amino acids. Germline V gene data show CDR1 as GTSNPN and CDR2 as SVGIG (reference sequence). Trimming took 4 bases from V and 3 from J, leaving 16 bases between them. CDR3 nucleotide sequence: TGTGCCTGGACCTATGGGGGGACCATCTACGAGCAGTACCTC. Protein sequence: CAWTYGGTIYEQYL.

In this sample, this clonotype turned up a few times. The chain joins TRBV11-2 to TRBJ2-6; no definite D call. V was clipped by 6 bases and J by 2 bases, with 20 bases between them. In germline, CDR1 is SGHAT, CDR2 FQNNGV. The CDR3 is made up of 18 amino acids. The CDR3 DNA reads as TGTGCCAGCAGTCGATTGACCCAGACAAGGGCTGGGGCCAACGTCCTGACTTTC. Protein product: CASSRLTQTRAGANVLTF.

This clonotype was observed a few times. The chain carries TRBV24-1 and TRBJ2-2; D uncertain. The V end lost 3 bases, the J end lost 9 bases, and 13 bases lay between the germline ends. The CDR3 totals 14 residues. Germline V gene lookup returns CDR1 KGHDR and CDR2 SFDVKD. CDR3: CATSDTLSGWELFF. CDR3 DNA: TGTGCCACCAGTGATACCCTCTCGGGCTGGGAGCTGTTTTTT.

The CDR3, as DNA: TGTGCCACCAGTGACACCGCCGGACTAGCGGGATACACCGGGGAGCTGTTTTTT. Protein sequence: CATSDTAGLAGYTGELFF. The chain has TRBV24-1 and TRBJ2-2; 12 bases align to TRBD2. The CDR3 sequence is 18 residues long. The germline V gene has CDR1 KGHDR and CDR2 SFDVKD. V gave up 4 bases and J gave up 3 bases; unmatched junction bases: 8.